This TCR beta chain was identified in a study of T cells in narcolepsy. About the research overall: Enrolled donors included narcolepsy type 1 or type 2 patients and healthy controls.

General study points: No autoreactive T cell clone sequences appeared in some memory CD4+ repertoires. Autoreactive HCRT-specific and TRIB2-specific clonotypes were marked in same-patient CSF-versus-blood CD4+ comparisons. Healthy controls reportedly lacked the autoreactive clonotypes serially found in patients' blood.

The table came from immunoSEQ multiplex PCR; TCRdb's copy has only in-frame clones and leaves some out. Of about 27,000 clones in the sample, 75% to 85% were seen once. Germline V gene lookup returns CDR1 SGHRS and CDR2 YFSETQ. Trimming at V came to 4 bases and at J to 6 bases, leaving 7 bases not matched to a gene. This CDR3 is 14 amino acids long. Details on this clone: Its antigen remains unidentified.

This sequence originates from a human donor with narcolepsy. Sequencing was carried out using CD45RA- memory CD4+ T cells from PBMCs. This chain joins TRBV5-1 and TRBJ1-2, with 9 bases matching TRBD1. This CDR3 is CASSPADRGNGYTF. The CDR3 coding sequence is TGCGCCAGCAGCCCGGCCGACAGGGGGAATGGCTACACCTTC.